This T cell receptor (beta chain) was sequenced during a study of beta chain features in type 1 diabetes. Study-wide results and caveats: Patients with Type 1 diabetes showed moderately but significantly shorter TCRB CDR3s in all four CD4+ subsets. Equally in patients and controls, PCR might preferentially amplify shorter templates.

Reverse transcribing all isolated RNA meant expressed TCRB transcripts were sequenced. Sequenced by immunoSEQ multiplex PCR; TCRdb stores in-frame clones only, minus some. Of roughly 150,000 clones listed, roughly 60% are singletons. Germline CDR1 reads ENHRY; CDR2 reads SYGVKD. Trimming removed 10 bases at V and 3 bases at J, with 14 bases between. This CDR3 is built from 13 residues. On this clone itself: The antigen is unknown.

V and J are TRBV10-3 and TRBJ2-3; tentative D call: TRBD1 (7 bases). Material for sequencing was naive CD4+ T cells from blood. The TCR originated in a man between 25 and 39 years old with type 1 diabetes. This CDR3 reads CATGGGPTDTQYF. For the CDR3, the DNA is TGTGCCACCGGAGGGGGCCCTACAGATACGCAGTATTTT.